These 9 T cell receptor beta chains were all obtained from the same sample, sequenced in a study of blood T cell repertoires in COVID-19. Produced via immunoSEQ multiplex PCR; TCRdb's table is partial and in-frame only. Of over 130,000 clones listed, just under 85% were seen once; the top ten hold around 3.7%. The sequenced material came from PBMCs or T cells enriched from blood (not recorded which). The receptor set was obtained from a woman aged 45-60 years with acute COVID-19.

The V gene is TRBV28, the J gene TRBJ1-5; 8 positions match TRBD1. Germline CDR1 MDHEN, CDR2 SYDVKM. V gave up 6 bases and J gave up 7 bases; unmatched junction bases: 11. CDR3 length equals 15 residues. This CDR3 reads CASSSVTGTGQPQHF. DNA of the CDR3: TGTGCCAGCAGCTCCGTGACAGGGACAGGCCAGCCCCAGCATTTT.

This clone was recorded at least ten times. This sequence joins TRBV19 and TRBJ1-1; possibly TRBD1 for D (6 bases). The germline gives CDR1 LNHDA, CDR2 SQIVND (reference sequence). The germline V and J ends were trimmed by 7 bases and 1 base, with 13 bases remaining between them. This CDR3 region has 14 residues. The CDR3 region has the DNA TGTGCCAGTACCCACGGGACAAGGAACACTGAAGCTTTCTTT. Translating gives CASTHGTRNTEAFF. Full variable domain (remainder filled in from reference TRBV19 and TRBJ1-1): DGGITQSPKYLFRKEGQNVTLSCEQNLNHDAMYWYRQDPGQGLRLIYYSQIVNDFQKGDIAEGYSVSREKKESFPLTVTSAQKNPTAFYLCASTHGTRNTEAFFGQGTRLTVV.

The chain combines TRBV30 with TRBJ2-7, with 11 bases lining up with TRBD2. Germline-derived CDR1 and CDR2 are GTSNPN and SVGIG (reference sequence). Unmatched junction bases numbered 3, after V lost 0 bases and J lost 2 bases. The CDR3 extends over 15 amino acids. DNA for the CDR3: TGTGCCTGGAGTGTTAGCGGGAGGGCTACCTACGAGCAGTACTTC. Its protein is CAWSVSGRATYEQYF.

To note about this clone: Germline is not matched at one junction end, which may reflect a read error. This rearrangement joins TRBV7-2 to TRBJ2-3; 12 bases match TRBD1. Germline V lookup: CDR1 SGHTA, CDR2 FQGNSA. This CDR3 contains 16 residues. Written as DNA, the CDR3 is TGTGCCAGCAGCCTAGCCGGGACAGGGGGCGTATATACGCAGTATTTT. It encodes CASSLAGTGGVYTQYF.

The chain links TRBV30 to TRBJ2-1; 10 positions agree with TRBD2. The CDR3 spans 15 residues. V trimming: 2 bases; J trimming: 6 bases; junction bases outside the gene matches: 7. CDR1 and CDR2 from the germline V gene are GTSNPN and SVGIG (reference sequence). DNA for the CDR3: TGTGCCTGGAGTTTGGGGCTAGCGGGAGTCAATGAGCAGTTCTTC. Protein product: CAWSLGLAGVNEQFF. Supplemented by reference TRBV30 and TRBJ2-1, the full variable domain reads SQTIHQWPATLVQPVGSPLSLECTVEGTSNPNLYWYRQAAGRGLQLLFYSVGIGQISSEVPQNLSASRPQDRQFILSSKKLLLSDSGFYLCAWSLGLAGVNEQFFGPGTRLTVL.

This chain connects TRBV27 to TRBJ2-5, with 9 bases fitting TRBD1. The CDR3 is made up of 17 amino acids. V lost 1 base to trimming and J lost 5 bases; unmatched junction nucleotides: 11. Germline assignment: CDR1 MNHEY and CDR2 SMNVEV (reference sequence). The CDR3 spells CASSLFGTGIIEETQYF. Written as DNA, the CDR3 is TGTGCCAGCAGTTTATTTGGGACAGGGATCATCGAGGAGACCCAGTACTTC.

This sequence joins TRBV4-3 and TRBJ2-7; 13 bases are shared with TRBD2. Per germline, CDR1 LGHNA and CDR2 YSLEER. The CDR3 runs to 14 residues. J gave up 3 bases and V 6 bases, and 2 bases lay outside the gene matches. As DNA, the CDR3 is TGCGCCAGCAGTAGGACTAGCGGGAGCTACGAGCAGTACTTC. It specifies CASSRTSGSYEQYF.

This clone was found a few times. V usage is TRBV28 and J usage is TRBJ2-7; 7 nucleotides agree with TRBD1. Germline CDR1 and CDR2: MDHEN and SYDVKM. V dropped 7 bases and J dropped 2; count of bases not matched to a gene: 8. There are 14 residues in the CDR3. This CDR3 reads CASTQGDKPYEQYF. The CDR3 DNA sequence: TGTGCCAGCACCCAGGGGGACAAACCCTACGAGCAGTACTTC.

This chain uses TRBV28 with TRBJ2-1, with a possible D match to TRBD2 (5 bases). Germline V gives CDR1 MDHEN, CDR2 SYDVKM. This CDR3 contains 16 residues. Trimming left V 5 bases short and J 6 bases short, with 20 bases between. The chain's CDR3 is CASSPLYGSAGNEQFF. The CDR3 bases are TGTGCCAGCAGTCCCCTCTACGGTAGCGCGGGCAATGAGCAGTTCTTC. The variable domain in full, with the rest retrieved from reference TRBV28 and TRBJ2-1, is DVKVTQSSRYLVKRTGEKVFLECVQDMDHENMFWYRQDPGLGLRLIYFSYDVKMKEKGDIPEGYSVSREKKERFSLILESASTNQTSMYLCASSPLYGSAGNEQFFGPGTRLTVL.